These T cell receptor beta chains were read from a single sample in a study of cytomegalovirus exposure and HLA in healthy donors. Only in-frame clones appear in the TCRdb table, and some are missing; sequencing was by immunoSEQ multiplex PCR. The sample holds under 300,000 clones, 75% to 90% seen once. Sequenced sample: PBMCs. These receptors all come from a woman in her 30s in good health and CMV-seropositive. Both conserved end residues are part of each CDR3. Fields, in order: clone size, J gene, D gene, V gene, CDR3 protein, CDR3 DNA. D genes are given only for firm matches. Clone size, where shown, is once, few, many, or a class for clones that have expanded.

>-|TRBJ1-1|-|TRBV5-1
CASSLVGGAEAFF
TGCGCCAGCAGCTTGGTGGGGGGAGCTGAAGCTTTCTTT
>-|TRBJ2-7|TRBD1|TRBV11-1
CASSLVGTGVYEQYF
TGTGCCAGCAGCTTAGTTGGGACAGGGGTATACGAGCAGTACTTC
>-|TRBJ2-7|-|TRBV6-5
CASSDRDWLYEQYF
TGTGCCAGCAGTGACCGGGACTGGCTATACGAGCAGTACTTC
>-|TRBJ2-2|-|TRBV7-6
CASSLAEGANTGELFF
TGTGCCAGCAGCTTGGCCGAGGGGGCGAACACCGGGGAGCTGTTTTTT
>once|TRBJ1-2|TRBD1|TRBV7-8
CASSRTGTGTKVDGYTF
TGTGCCAGCAGCCGAACCGGGACAGGGACAAAGGTCGATGGCTACACCTTC
>-|TRBJ1-5|-|TRBV27
CASRRSGLTYSNQPQHF
TGTGCCAGCAGGCGATCGGGACTTACTTATAGCAATCAGCCCCAGCATTTT
>-|TRBJ2-1|-|TRBV27
CASSFRRAGADNEQFF
TGTGCCAGCAGTTTCCGCCGGGCAGGGGCCGACAATGAGCAGTTCTTC
>few|TRBJ2-7|-|TRBV4-1
CASSQDLGSTSYEQYF
TGCGCCAGCAGCCAAGATCTTGGGAGTACTTCCTACGAGCAGTACTTC
>-|TRBJ2-4|-|TRBV4-1
CASSQSTGGRAKNIQYF
TGCGCCAGCAGCCAATCTACCGGGGGACGGGCCAAAAACATTCAGTACTTC
>-|TRBJ2-3|-|TRBV5-1
CASSSAGVWTDTQYF
TGCGCCAGCAGCTCGGCAGGGGTGTGGACAGATACGCAGTATTTT
>once|TRBJ1-2|-|TRBV28
CASSTPDRTNYGYTF
TGTGCCAGCAGTACCCCGGACAGAACTAACTATGGCTACACCTTC
>-|TRBJ1-2|-|TRBV6-1
CASSEGSGGFYGYTF
TGTGCCAGCAGTGAAGGTTCGGGGGGTTTCTATGGCTACACCTTC
>-|TRBJ2-7|TRBD1|TRBV19
CASSIQGANDEQYF
TGTGCCAGTAGTATTCAGGGGGCGAACGACGAGCAGTACTTC
>-|TRBJ2-1|-|TRBV19
CASRAVSYNEQFF
TGTGCCAGTAGAGCGGTTTCCTACAATGAGCAGTTCTTC
>once|TRBJ2-5|-|TRBV5-5
CASSQGWTQYF
TGTGCCAGCAGCCAGGGATGGACCCAGTACTTC
>-|TRBJ2-1|-|TRBV29-1
CSVDATKGDEQFF
TGCAGCGTTGACGCGACCAAAGGGGATGAGCAGTTCTTC
>-|TRBJ1-5|TRBD1|TRBV28
CASSDSARGFSGNQPQHF
TGTGCCAGCAGCGATAGTGCCAGGGGGTTTAGTGGCAATCAGCCCCAGCATTTT